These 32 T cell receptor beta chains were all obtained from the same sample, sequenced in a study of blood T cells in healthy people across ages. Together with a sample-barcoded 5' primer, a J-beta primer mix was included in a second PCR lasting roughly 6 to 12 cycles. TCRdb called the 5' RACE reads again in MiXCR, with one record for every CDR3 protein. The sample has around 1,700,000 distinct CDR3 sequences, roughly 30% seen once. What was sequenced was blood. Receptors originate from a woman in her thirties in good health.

The DNA of the CDR3 is TGTGCCAGCAGTGGCCCAATCATAGAAGGAGATACGCAGTATTTT. It is translated as CASSGPIIEGDTQYF. This rearrangement joins TRBV6-1 to TRBJ2-3, with D unresolved. The CDR3 runs 15 residues. Per the germline V gene, CDR1 is MNHNS and CDR2 is SASEGT. The ends were cut back, 4 bases at V and 5 bases at J, with 16 bases in the middle.

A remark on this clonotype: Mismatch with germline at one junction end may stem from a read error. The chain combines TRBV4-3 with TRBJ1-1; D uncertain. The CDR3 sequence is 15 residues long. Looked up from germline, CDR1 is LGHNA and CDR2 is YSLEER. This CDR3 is CASSQDGQPNAEAFF. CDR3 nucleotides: TGCGCCAGCAGCCAAGATGGTCAGCCGAACGCTGAAGCTTTCTTT.

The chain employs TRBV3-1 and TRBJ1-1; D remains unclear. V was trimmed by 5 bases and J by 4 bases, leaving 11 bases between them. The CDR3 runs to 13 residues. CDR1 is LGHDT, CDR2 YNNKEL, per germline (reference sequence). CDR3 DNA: TGTGCCAGCAGCGCCACCCGAGGCACTGAAGCTTTCTTT. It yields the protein CASSATRGTEAFF. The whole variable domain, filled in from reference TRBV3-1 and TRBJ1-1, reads DTAVSQTPKYLVTQMGNDKSIKCEQNLGHDTMYWYKQDSKKFLKIMFSYNNKELIINETVPNRFSPKSPDKAHLNLHINSLELGDSAVYFCASSATRGTEAFFGQGTRLTVV.

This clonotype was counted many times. This CDR3 is CSARVSPNPYEQYF. The CDR3 nucleotides read TGCAGCGCGAGGGTTTCCCCAAACCCCTACGAGCAGTACTTC. The chain links TRBV29-1 to TRBJ2-7; D is perhaps TRBD2 (5 bases). CDR1 is SQVTM and CDR2 is ANQGSEA in the germline V gene. The CDR3 extends over 14 amino acids. The V end was cut by 7 bases, the J end by 2 bases, with 18 bases between.

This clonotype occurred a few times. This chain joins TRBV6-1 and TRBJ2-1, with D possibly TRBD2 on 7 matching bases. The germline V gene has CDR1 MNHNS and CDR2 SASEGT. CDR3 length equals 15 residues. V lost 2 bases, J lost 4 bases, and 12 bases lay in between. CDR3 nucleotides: TGTGCCAGCAGTGAAAGGAGGGGGGGATACAATGAGCAGTTCTTC. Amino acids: CASSERRGGYNEQFF.

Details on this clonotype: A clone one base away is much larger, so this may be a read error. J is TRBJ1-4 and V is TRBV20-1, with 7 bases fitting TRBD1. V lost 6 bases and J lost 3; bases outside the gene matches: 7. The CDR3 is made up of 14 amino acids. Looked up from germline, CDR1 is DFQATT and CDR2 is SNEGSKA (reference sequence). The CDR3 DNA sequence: TGCAGTGCGATGAGAGGGGGCTCTAATGAAAAACTGTTTTTT. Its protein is CSAMRGGSNEKLFF.

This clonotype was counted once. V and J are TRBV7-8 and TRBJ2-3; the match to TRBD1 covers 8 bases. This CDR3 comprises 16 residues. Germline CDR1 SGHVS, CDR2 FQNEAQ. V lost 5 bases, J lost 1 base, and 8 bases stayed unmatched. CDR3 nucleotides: TGTGCCAGCAGCCTCAGGGGGCCTCAACGCACAGATACGCAGTATTTT. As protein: CASSLRGPQRTDTQYF.

CDR3 loop: CASSVGLAGPGSEQFF. DNA of the CDR3: TGTGCCAGCAGCGTAGGACTAGCGGGCCCGGGGAGTGAGCAGTTCTTC. The chain recombines TRBV9 with TRBJ2-1; 10 bases line up with TRBD2. The CDR3 extends over 16 amino acids. Germline CDR1 reads SGDLS; CDR2 reads YYNGEE. V lost 0 bases to trimming and J lost 9 bases; unmatched junction nucleotides: 9.

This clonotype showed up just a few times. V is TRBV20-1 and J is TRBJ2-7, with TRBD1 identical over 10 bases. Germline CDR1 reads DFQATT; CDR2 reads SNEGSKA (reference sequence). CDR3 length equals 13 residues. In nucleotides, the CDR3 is TGCAGCGTCGACAGGGGGCTTACCTACGAGCAGTACTTC. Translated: CSVDRGLTYEQYF.

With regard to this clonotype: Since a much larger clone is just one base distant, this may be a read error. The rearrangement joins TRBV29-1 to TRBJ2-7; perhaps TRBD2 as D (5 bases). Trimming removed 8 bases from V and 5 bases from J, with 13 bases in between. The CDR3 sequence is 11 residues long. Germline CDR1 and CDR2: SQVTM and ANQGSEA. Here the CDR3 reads CSTRRADEQYF. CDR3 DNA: TGCAGCACCCGGCGGGCAGACGAGCAGTACTTC.

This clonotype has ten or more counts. This CDR3 reads CASSRSGGGSQETQYF. CDR3 nucleotides: TGTGCCAGCAGCCGATCAGGGGGCGGTTCCCAAGAGACCCAGTACTTC. The chain carries TRBV12-3 or TRBV12-4 and TRBJ2-5; 8 positions match TRBD1. The CDR3 runs 16 residues. The V and J ends lost 6 bases and 1 base, in that order; junction bases with no gene match: 10.

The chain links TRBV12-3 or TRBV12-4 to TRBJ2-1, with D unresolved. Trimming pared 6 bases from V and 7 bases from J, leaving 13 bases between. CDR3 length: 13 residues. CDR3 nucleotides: TGTGCCAGCAGGTTAATGGCGCGGAATGAGCAGTTCTTC. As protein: CASRLMARNEQFF.

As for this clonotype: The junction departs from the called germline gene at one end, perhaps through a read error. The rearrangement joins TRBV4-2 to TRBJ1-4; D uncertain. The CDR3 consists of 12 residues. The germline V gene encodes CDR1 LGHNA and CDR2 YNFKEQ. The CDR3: CASSRQAGSLSF. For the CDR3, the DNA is TGTGCCAGCAGCCGACAAGCCGGGAGTCTTTCTTTT.

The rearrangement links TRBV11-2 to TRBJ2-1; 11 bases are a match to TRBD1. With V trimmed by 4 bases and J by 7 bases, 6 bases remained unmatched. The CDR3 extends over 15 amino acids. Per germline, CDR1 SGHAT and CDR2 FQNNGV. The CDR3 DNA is TGTGCCAGCAGCTACGGGACAGGGGGTAAGAATGAGCAGTTCTTC. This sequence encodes CASSYGTGGKNEQFF.

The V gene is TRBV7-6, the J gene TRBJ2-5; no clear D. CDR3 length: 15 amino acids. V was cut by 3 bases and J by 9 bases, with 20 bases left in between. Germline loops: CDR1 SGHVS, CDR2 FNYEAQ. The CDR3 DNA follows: TGTGCCAGCAGCTTGGCCCGCTATGACGCCTGGGCCCAGTACTTC. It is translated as CASSLARYDAWAQYF.

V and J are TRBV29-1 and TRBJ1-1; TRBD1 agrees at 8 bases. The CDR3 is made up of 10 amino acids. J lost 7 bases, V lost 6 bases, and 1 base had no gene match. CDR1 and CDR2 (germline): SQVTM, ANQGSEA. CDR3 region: CSVGTGEAFF. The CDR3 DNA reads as TGCAGCGTAGGGACAGGTGAAGCTTTCTTT.

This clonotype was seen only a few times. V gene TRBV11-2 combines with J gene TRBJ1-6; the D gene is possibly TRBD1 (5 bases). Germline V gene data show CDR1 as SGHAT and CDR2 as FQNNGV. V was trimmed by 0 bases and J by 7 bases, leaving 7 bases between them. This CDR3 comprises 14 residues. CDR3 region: CASSLERQNSPLHF. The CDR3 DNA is TGTGCCAGCAGCTTAGAAAGACAGAATTCACCCCTCCACTTT.

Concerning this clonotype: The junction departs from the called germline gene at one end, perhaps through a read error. This chain's CDR3 is CAPTPKQGAEFDEKLCF. CDR3 in DNA: TGCGCTCCCACTCCAAAGCAGGGAGCCGAGTTTGATGAAAAACTGTGTTTT. V is TRBV5-1 and J is TRBJ1-4, with D possibly TRBD1 on 5 matching bases. Germline loops: CDR1 SGHRS, CDR2 YFSETQ. The CDR3 extends over 17 amino acids. Filled out from reference TRBV5-1 and TRBJ1-4, the complete variable domain reads KAGVTQTPRYLIKTRGQQVTLSCSPISGHRSVSWYQQTPGQGLQFLFEYFSETQRNKGNFPGRFSGRQFSNSRSEMNVSTLELGDSALYLCAPTPKQGAEFDEKLCFGSGTQLSVL.

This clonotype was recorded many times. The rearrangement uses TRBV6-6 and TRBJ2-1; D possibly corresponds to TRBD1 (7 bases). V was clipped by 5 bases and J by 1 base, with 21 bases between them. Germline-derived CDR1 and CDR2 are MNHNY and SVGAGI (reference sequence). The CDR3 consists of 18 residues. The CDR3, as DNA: TGTGCCAGCAGTCCCGACCGATACAGGGGAGGTTCCTACAATGAGCAGTTCTTC. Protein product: CASSPDRYRGGSYNEQFF.

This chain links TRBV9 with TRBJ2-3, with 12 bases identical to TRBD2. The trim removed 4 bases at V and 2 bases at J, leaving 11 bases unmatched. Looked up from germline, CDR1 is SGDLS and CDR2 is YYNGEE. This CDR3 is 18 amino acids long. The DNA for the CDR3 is TGTGCCAGCAGCCCCTGGACTAGCGGGACGAGGTACACAGATACGCAGTATTTT. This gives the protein CASSPWTSGTRYTDTQYF.

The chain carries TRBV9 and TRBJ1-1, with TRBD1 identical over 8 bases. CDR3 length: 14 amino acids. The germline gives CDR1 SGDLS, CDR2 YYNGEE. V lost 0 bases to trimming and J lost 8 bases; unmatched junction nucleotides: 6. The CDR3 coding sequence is TGTGCCAGCAGCGTAGAGGCAGGGGGCACCGAAGCTTTCTTT. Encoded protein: CASSVEAGGTEAFF. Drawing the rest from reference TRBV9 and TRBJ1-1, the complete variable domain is DSGVTQTPKHLITATGQRVTLRCSPRSGDLSVYWYQQSLDQGLQFLIQYYNGEERAKGNILERFSAQQFPDLHSELNLSSLELGDSALYFCASSVEAGGTEAFFGQGTRLTVV.

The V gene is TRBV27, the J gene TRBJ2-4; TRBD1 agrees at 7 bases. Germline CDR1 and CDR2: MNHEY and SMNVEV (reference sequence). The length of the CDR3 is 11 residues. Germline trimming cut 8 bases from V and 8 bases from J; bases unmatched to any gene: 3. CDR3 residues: CASLQGHIQYF. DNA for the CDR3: TGTGCCAGCTTACAGGGGCACATTCAGTACTTC.

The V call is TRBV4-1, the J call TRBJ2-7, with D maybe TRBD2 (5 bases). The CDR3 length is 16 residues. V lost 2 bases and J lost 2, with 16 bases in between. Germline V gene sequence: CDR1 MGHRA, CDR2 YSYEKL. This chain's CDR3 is CASSQISGGRTYEQYF. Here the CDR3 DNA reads TGCGCCAGCAGCCAAATATCAGGAGGCCGGACCTACGAGCAGTACTTC.

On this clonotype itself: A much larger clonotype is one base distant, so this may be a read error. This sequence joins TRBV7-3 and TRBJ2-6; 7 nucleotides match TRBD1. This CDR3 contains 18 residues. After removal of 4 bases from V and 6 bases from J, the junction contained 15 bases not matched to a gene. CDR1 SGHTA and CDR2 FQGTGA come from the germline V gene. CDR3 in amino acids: CASSSSTGSVGEANVLTF. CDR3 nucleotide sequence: TGTGCCAGCAGCTCATCGACAGGGTCGGTGGGAGAGGCCAACGTCCTGACTTTC.

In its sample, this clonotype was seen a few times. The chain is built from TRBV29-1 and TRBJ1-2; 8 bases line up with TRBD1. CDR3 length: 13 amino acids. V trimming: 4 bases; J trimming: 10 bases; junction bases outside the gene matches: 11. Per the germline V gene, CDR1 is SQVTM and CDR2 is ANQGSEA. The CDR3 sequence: CSVVRTGWSDYTF. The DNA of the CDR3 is TGCAGCGTTGTTCGGACAGGGTGGAGTGACTACACCTTC. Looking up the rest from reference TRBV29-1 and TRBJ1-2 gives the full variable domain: SAVISQKPSRDICQRGTSLTIQCQVDSQVTMMFWYRQQPGQSLTLIATANQGSEATYESGFVIDKFPISRPNLTFSTLTVSNMSPEDSSIYLCSVVRTGWSDYTFGSGTRLTVV.

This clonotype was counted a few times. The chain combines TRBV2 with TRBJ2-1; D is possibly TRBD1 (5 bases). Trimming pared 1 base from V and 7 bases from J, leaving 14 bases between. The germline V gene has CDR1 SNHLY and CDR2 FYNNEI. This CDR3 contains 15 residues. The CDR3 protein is CASSEVAGKWNEQFF. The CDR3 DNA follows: TGTGCCAGCAGTGAAGTGGCAGGGAAATGGAATGAGCAGTTCTTC.

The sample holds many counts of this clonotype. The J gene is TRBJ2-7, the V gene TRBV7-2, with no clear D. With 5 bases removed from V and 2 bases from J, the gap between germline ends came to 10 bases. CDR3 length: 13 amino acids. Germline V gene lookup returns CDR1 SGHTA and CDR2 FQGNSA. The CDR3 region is CASSIDSPYEQYF. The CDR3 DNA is TGTGCCAGCAGCATCGACTCTCCCTACGAGCAGTACTTC.

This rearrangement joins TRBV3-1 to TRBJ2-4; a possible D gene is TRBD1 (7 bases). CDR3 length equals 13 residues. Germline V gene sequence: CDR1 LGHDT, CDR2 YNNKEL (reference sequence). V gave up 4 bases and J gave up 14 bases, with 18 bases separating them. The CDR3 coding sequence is TGTGCCAGCAGCCCCCCCGGGGGACAGCAAAAGTACTTC. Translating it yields CASSPPGGQQKYF. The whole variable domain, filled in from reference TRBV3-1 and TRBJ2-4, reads DTAVSQTPKYLVTQMGNDKSIKCEQNLGHDTMYWYKQDSKKFLKIMFSYNNKELIINETVPNRFSPKSPDKAHLNLHINSLELGDSAVYFCASSPPGGQQKYFGAGTRLSVL.

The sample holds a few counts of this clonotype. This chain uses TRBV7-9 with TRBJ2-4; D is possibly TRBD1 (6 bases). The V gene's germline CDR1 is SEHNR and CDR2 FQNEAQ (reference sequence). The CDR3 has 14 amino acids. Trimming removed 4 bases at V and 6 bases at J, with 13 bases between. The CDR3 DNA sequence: TGTGCCAGCAGCTCCCCCGGGACACCAAACATTCAGTACTTC. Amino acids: CASSSPGTPNIQYF.

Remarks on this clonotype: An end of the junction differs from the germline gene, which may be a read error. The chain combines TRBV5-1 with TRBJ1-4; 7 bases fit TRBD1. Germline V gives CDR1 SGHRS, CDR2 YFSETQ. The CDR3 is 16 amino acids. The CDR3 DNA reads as TGCGCCAGCAGCAAGACTTACGGGACAGTCAATGAAAAACGGTTTTTT. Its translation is CASSKTYGTVNEKRFF.

The CDR3 DNA follows: TGCGCCAGCAGTGAAAGCAGGGGAGCTAACTATGGCTACACCTTC. Translating it yields CASSESRGANYGYTF. The V call is TRBV10-2, the J call TRBJ1-2; a possible D gene is TRBD1 (6 bases). V lost 3 bases and J 0 bases, leaving 11 bases between the germline ends. CDR3 length equals 15 residues. Germline V gene sequence: CDR1 WSHSY, CDR2 SAAADI.

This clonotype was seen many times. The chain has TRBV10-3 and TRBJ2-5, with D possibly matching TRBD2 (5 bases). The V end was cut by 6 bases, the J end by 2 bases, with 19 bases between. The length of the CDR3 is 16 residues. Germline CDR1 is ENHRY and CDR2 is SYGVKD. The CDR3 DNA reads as TGTGCCATCAGCGTCGGCGGTCTGGGGAGACAAGAGACCCAGTACTTC. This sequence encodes CAISVGGLGRQETQYF.